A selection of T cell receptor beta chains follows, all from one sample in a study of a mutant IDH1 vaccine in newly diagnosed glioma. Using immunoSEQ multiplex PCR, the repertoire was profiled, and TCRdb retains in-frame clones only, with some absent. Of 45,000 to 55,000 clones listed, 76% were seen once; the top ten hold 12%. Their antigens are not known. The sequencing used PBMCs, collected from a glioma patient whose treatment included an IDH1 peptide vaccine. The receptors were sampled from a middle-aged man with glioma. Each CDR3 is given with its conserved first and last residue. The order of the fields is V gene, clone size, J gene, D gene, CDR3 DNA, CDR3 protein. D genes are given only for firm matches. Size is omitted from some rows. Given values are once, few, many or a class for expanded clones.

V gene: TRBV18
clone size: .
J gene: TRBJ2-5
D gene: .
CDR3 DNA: TGTGCCAGCTCACCACCTGGTGGGGAGACCCAGTACTTC
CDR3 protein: CASSPPGGETQYF

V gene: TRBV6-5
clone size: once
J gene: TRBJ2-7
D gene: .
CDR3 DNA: TGTGCCAGCAGCCCCGGGAGCACCAATTACGAGCAGTACTTC
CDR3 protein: CASSPGSTNYEQYF

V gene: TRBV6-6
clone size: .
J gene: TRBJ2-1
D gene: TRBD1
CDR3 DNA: TGTGCCAGCACCAACACAGGGGATACCTACAATGAGCAGTTCTTC
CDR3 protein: CASTNTGDTYNEQFF

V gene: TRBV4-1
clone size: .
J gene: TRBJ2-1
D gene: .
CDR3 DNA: TGCGCCAGCAGCCCAAGAACGTTCGATGAGCAGTTCTTC
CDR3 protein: CASSPRTFDEQFF

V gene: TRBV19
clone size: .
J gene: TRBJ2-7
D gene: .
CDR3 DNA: TGTGCCAGTAGTACTTTAGCGCACGGCTACGAGCAGTACTTC
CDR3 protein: CASSTLAHGYEQYF

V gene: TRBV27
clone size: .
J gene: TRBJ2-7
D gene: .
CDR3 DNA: TGTGCCAGCAGGACCGCCTCCTACGAGCAGTACTTC
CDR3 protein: CASRTASYEQYF

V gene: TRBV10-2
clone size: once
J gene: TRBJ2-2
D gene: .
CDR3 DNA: TGCGCCAGCGGCCTCAGGACCGGGGAGCTGTTTTTT
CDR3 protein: CASGLRTGELFF

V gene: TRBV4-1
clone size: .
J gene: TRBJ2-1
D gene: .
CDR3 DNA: TGCGCCAGCAGCCAAAGTCCCCGGACCTACAATGAGCAGTTCTTC
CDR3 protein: CASSQSPRTYNEQFF

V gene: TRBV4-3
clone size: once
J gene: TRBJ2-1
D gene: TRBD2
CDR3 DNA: TGCGCCAGCAGCCAAGCTCCTAGCGGTGACAATGAGCAGTTCTTC
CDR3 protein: CASSQAPSGDNEQFF

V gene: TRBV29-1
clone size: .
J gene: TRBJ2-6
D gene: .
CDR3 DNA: TGCAGCGTTGCGGATGGGGCCAACGTCCTGACTTTC
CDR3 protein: CSVADGANVLTF

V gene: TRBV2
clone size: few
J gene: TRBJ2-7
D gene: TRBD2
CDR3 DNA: TGTGCCAGCAGTGACGCGGGAGGCCCCCCCGACGAGCAGTACTTC
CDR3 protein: CASSDAGGPPDEQYF

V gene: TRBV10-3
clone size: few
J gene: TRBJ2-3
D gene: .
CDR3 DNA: TGTGCCATCAGTGAGTTAGATACGCAGTATTTT
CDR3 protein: CAISELDTQYF

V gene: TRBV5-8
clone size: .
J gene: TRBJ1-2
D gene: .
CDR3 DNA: TGTGCCAGCAGCTTGACGGGTAGACAGATCCCTTATGGCTACACCTTC
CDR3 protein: CASSLTGRQIPYGYTF

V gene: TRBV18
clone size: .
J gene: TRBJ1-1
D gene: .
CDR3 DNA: TGTGCCAGCTCAACCGATGGCCGTAACACTGAAGCTTTCTTT
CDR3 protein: CASSTDGRNTEAFF

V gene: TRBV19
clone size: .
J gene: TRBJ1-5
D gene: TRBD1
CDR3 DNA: TGTGCCAGTAAGGGGACAGGGGGAAATAGCAATCAGCCCCAGCATTTT
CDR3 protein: CASKGTGGNSNQPQHF

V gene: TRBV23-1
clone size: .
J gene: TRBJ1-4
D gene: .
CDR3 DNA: TGCGCCAGCCCCCGTGACGAGGTGTGGGGAAAACTGTTTTTT
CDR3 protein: CASPRDEVWGKLFF

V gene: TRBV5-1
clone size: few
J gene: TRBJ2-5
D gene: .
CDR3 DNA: TGCGCCAGCAGCTTGGAGGGGGAAGAGACCCAGTACTTC
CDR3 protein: CASSLEGEETQYF

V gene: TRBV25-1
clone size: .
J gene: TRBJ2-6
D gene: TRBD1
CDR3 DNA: TGTGCCAGCAGTGACGACAGGGGGCTCTCTGGGGCCAACGTCCTGACTTTC
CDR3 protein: CASSDDRGLSGANVLTF

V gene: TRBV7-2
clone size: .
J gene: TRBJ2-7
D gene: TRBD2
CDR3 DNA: TGTGCCAGCAGCTTCTCCGGACTAGGCGAGCAGTACTTC
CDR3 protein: CASSFSGLGEQYF

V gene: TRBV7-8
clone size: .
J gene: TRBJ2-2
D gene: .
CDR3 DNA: TGTGCCAGCGACTTTCAGGATGAGGCGAACACCGGGGAGCTGTTTTTT
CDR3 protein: CASDFQDEANTGELFF

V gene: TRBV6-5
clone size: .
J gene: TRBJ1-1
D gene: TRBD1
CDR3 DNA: TGTGCCAGCAGTTTTACAGGGGATGGAGACACTGAAGCTTTCTTT
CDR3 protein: CASSFTGDGDTEAFF

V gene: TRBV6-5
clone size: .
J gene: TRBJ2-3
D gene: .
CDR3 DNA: TGTGCCAGCAGTTACTCTGGGGCTAAGACAGATACGCAGTATTTT
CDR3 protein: CASSYSGAKTDTQYF

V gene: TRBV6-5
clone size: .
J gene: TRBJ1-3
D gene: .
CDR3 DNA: TGTGCCAGCAGTTTGGGACCTCCCGAAGGAAACACCATATATTTT
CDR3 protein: CASSLGPPEGNTIYF

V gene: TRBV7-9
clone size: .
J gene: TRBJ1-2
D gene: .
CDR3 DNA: TGTGCCAGCAGCTCCTGGACAAGGAACTATGGCTACACCTTC
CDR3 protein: CASSSWTRNYGYTF

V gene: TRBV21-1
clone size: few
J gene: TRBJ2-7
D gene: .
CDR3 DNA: TGTGCCAGCAGCCGACTAGTTACCTACGAGCAGTACTTC
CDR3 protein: CASSRLVTYEQYF

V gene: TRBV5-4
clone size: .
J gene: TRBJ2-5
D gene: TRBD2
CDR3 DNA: TGTGCCAGCAGCCGGGGGACTACTCCAGAGACCCAGTACTTC
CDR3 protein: CASSRGTTPETQYF

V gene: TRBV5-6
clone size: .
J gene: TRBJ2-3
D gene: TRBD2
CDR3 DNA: TGTGCCAGCAGCGCCGGGACTAGCGGGAGTGGCGATACGCAGTATTTT
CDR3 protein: CASSAGTSGSGDTQYF

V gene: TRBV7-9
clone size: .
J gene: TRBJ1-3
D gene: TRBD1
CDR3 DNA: TGTGCCAGCAGCCCCAGGGACAGGGCGGCGGGAAACACCATATATTTT
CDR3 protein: CASSPRDRAAGNTIYF

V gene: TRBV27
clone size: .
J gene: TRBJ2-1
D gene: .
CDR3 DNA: TGTGCCAGCAAATGGGGTAGCTCCTACAATGAGCAGTTCTTC
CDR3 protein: CASKWGSSYNEQFF

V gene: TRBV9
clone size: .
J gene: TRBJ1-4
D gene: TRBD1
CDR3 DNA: TGTGCCAGCTCCCCCGGGACAGGGGGCGTTGAAAAACTGTTTTTT
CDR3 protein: CASSPGTGGVEKLFF

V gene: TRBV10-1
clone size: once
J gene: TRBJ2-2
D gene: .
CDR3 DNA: TGCGCCAGCAGTGAACGGGGAACCACCGGGGAGCTGTTTTTT
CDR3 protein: CASSERGTTGELFF

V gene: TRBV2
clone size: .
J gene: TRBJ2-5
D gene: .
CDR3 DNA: TGTGCCAGCAGGGGTAGCGGAACCGACTATGGGACCCAGTACTTC
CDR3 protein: CASRGSGTDYGTQYF

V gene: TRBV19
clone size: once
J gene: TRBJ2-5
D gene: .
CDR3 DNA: TGTGCCAGTAGTATTGATTACGGGAGAGATGGAGAGACCCAGTACTTC
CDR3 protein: CASSIDYGRDGETQYF

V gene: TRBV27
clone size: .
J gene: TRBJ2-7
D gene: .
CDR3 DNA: TGTGCCAGCAGTTTTATGGGGAGCTACGAGCAGTACTTC
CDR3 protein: CASSFMGSYEQYF

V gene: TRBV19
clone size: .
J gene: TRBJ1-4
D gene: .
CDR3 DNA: TGTGCCAGTATGGGAAGAAGGGAGAATGAAAAACTGTTTTTT
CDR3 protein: CASMGRRENEKLFF

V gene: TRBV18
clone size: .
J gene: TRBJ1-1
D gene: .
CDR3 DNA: TGTGCCAGCTCATCGGCAGGGATGAACACTGAAGCTTTCTTT
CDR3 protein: CASSSAGMNTEAFF

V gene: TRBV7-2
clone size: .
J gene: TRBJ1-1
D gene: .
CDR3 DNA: TGTGCCAGCAGCTCCGTCATTGGGATAGCTTTCTTT
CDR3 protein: CASSSVIGIAFF

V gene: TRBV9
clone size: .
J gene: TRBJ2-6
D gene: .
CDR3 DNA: TGTGCCAGCAGCTTACAGGAAACTGGGGCCAACGTCCTGACTTTC
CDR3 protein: CASSLQETGANVLTF

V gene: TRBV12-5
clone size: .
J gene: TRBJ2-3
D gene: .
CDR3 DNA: TGCCCTCTTCACGGGGGTCGGCGGATTAGTTGCAGCACAGATACGCAGTATTTT
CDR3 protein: CPLHGGRRISCSTDTQYF

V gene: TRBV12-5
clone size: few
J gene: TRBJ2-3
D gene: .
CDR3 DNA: TGTGCTAGTGAGAGAAGCGGATTTAGCACAGATACGCAGTATTTT
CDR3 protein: CASERSGFSTDTQYF

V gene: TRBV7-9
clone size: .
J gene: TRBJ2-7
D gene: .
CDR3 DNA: TGTGCCAGCAGCATCGACACCAACGAGCAGTACTTC
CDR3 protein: CASSIDTNEQYF

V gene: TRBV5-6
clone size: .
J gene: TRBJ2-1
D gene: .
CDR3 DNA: TGTGCCAGCAGCTTGGCGGGGGCCAACTACAATGAGCAGTTCTTC
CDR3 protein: CASSLAGANYNEQFF

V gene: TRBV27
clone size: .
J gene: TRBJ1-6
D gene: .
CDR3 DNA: TGTGCCAGCAGTTTATCCAGGGACTTTCATTCACCCCTCCACTTT
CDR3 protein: CASSLSRDFHSPLHF

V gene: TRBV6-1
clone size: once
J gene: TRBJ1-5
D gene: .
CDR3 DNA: TGTGCCAGCGCTGAGGGTCGTAGGCAGCCCCAGCATTTT
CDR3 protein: CASAEGRRQPQHF